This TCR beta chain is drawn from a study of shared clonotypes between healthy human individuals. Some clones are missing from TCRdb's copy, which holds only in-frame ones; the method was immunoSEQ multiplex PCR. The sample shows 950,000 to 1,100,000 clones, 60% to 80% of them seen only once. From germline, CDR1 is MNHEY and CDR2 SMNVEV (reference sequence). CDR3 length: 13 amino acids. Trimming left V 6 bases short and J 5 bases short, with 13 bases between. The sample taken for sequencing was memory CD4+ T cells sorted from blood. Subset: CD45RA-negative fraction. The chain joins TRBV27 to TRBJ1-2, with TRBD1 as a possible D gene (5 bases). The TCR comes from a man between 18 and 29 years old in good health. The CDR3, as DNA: TGTGCCAGCAGCCAAGTGGAGGGGTATGGCTACACCTTC. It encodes CASSQVEGYGYTF.